This T cell receptor beta chain was sequenced in a study of T cell responses to AZD1222 COVID-19 vaccine. Overall study results and limits: Among spike-specific TCRs, nearly half reportedly target unmutated variant regions.

Clones were sequenced by immunoSEQ multiplex PCR, and TCRdb holds only the in-frame ones, with some missing. In the table there are about 120,000 clones, about 91% of which are singletons. CDR1 is MGHRA, CDR2 YSYEKL, per germline. There are 13 residues in the CDR3. V lost 2 bases, J lost 7 bases, and 11 bases lay in between. This clone was found a few times. What it recognizes is unknown. The chain carries TRBV4-1 and TRBJ1-1, with D perhaps TRBD1 (6 bases). The sequences come from peripheral blood, collected on day 0 of AZD1222 vaccination. This clonotype was obtained from an adult in good health. The CDR3 nucleotides read TGCGCCAGCAGCCAAAACAGGGAGGGTGAAGCTTTCTTT. It yields the protein CASSQNREGEAFF.